This is a list of T cell receptor beta chains from one sample in a study of blood T cell repertoires in COVID-19. Clones were sequenced by immunoSEQ multiplex PCR, and TCRdb holds only the in-frame ones, with some missing. The repertoire holds under 200,000 clones, about nine tenths seen once, with 0.5% to 0.65% in the top ten. The sample consisted of peripheral blood. These receptors all come from a man in his fifties with acute or convalescent COVID-19. Each CDR3 is given with its conserved first and last residue.

cdr3_length	j_call	v_call	cdr3_aa
11	TRBJ2-2	TRBV20-1	CSASDDWELFF
12	TRBJ2-1	TRBV11-2	CASSLSLREQFF
12	TRBJ2-7	TRBV11-2	CASTYRDSEQYF
15	TRBJ2-5	TRBV5-1	CASSQTSGGAETQYF
15	TRBJ1-1	TRBV6-5	CASSYSLGVNTEAFF
16	TRBJ1-1	TRBV30	CAWSPIRTVMNTEAFF
13	TRBJ2-5	TRBV18	CASSHREGETQYF
15	TRBJ2-3	TRBV12-2	CASRFTSRATDTQYF
17	TRBJ1-4	TRBV5-5	CASSLPSTGEINEKLFF
15	TRBJ2-1	TRBV18	CASSPRTGGGNEQFF
12	TRBJ2-4	TRBV7-8	CASSPRQDIQYF
16	TRBJ2-2	TRBV5-1	CASSHSLAGGPGELFF
15	TRBJ1-2	TRBV25-1	CASSGNPSPNYGYTF
15	TRBJ2-3	TRBV7-3	CASSPQAGGPATQYF
17	TRBJ2-6	TRBV28	CASKEPGSISGANVLTF
17	TRBJ2-3	TRBV19	CASSIDGPSGGTDTQYF